This T cell receptor beta chain was identified in a study of tumour-infiltrating T cells in Burkitt lymphoma. The overall study: Repertoire clonality predicted overall and progression-free survival.

The method was immunoSEQ multiplex PCR; TCRdb's version includes in-frame clones alone and lacks a portion of them. The sample holds about 5,400 clones; over 9% are singletons and the top ten take about 2.2%. The sequenced sample consisted of tumor tissue. This TCR came from a human donor with diffuse large B-cell lymphoma.

This chain's CDR3 is CSVGWGGLGDEQYF. The CDR3 DNA reads TGCAGCGTTGGTTGGGGGGGACTTGGGGACGAGCAGTACTTC. The V call is TRBV29-1, the J call TRBJ2-7; 7 bases align to TRBD2. The CDR3 covers 14 residues. V shed 4 bases and J 5 bases; nucleotides not matched to a gene: 11. CDR1 is SQVTM, CDR2 ANQGSEA, per germline.